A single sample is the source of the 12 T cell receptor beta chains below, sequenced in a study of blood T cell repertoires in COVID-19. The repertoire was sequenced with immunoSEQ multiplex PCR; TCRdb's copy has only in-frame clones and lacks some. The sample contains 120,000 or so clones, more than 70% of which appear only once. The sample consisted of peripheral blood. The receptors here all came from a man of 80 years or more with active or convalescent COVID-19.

The chain's CDR3 is CASSVSGGAPYEQYF. The DNA of the CDR3 is TGTGCCAGCAGCGTATCAGGCGGGGCCCCCTACGAGCAGTACTTC. The chain carries TRBV9 and TRBJ2-7; D might be TRBD2 (6 bases). The germline V and J ends were trimmed by 1 base and 2 bases, with 13 bases remaining between them. Germline V gene sequence: CDR1 SGDLS, CDR2 YYNGEE. This CDR3 comprises 15 residues.

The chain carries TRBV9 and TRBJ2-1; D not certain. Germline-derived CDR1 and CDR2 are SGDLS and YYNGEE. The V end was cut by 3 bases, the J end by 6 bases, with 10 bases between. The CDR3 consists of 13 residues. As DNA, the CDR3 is TGTGCCAGCAGCGCCTCTATCGGCAATGAGCAGTTCTTC. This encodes CASSASIGNEQFF.

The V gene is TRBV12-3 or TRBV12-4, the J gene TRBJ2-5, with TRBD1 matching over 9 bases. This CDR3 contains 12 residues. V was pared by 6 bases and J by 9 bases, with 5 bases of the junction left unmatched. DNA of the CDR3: TGTGCCAGCAGAACACAGGGGGCGGCCCAGTACTTC. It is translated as CASRTQGAAQYF.

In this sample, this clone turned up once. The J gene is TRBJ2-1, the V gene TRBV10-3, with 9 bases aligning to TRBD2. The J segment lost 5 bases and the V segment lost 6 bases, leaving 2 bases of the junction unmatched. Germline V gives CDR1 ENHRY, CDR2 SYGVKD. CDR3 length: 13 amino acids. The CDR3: CAIRAGGDNEQFF. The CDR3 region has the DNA TGTGCCATCAGAGCGGGGGGAGACAATGAGCAGTTCTTC.

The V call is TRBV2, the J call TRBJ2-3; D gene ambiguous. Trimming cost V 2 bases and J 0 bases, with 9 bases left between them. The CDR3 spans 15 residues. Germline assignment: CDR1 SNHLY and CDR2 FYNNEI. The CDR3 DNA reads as TGTGCCAGCAGTGAAACGGGTGGAAGCACAGATACGCAGTATTTT. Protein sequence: CASSETGGSTDTQYF.

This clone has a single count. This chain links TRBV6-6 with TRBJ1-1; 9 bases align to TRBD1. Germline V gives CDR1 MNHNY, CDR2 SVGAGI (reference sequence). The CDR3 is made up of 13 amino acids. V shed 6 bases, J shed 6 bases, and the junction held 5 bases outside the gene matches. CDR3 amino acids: CASRRDRDPEAFF. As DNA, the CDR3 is TGTGCCAGCAGGAGGGACAGGGACCCTGAAGCTTTCTTT.

For the CDR3, the DNA is TGTGCCAGCAGCAGCCCAGGGGGTACTAATGAAAAACTGTTTTTT. Encoded protein: CASSSPGGTNEKLFF. The rearrangement uses TRBV5-4 and TRBJ1-4, with 7 bases matching TRBD1. V shed 4 bases, J shed 2 bases, and the junction held 5 bases outside the gene matches. CDR1 and CDR2 (germline): SGHNT, YYREEE (reference sequence). CDR3 length equals 15 residues.

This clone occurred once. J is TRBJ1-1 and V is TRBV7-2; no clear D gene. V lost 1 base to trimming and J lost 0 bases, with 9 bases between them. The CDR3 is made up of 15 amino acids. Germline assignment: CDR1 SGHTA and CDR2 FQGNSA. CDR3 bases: TGTGCCAGCAGCTTAGGCCAGATCATGAACACTGAAGCTTTCTTT. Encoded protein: CASSLGQIMNTEAFF. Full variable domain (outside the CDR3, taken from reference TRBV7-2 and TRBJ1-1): GAGVSQSPSNKVTEKGKDVELRCDPISGHTALYWYRQSLGQGLEFLIYFQGNSAPDKSGLPSDRFSAERTGGSVSTLTIQRTQQEDSAVYLCASSLGQIMNTEAFFGQGTRLTVV.

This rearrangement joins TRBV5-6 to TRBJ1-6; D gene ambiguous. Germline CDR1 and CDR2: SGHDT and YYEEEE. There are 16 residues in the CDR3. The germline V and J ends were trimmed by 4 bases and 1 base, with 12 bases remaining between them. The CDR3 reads CASSNLRGSYNSPLHF. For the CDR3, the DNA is TGTGCCAGCAGCAATCTTCGAGGATCCTATAATTCACCCCTCCACTTT.

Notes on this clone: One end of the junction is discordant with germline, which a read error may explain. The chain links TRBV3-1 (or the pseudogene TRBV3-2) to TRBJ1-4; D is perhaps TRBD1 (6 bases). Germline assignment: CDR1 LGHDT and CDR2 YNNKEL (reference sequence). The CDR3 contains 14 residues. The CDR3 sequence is CCLRGGQRDEKLFF. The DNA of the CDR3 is TGCTGTTTACGGGGGGGACAAAGGGATGAAAAACTGTTTTTT.

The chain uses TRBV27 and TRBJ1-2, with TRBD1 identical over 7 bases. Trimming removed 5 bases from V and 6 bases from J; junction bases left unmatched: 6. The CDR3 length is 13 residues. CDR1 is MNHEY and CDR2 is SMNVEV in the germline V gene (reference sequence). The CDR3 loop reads CASSPTGANGYTF. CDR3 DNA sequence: TGTGCCAGCAGTCCAACAGGGGCGAATGGCTACACCTTC.

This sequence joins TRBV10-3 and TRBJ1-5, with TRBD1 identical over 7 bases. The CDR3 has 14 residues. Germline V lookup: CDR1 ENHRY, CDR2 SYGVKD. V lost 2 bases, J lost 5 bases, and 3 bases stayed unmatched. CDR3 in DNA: TGTGCCATCAGTGAGAGACAGGGTTATCAGCCCCAGCATTTT. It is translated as CAISERQGYQPQHF.